This TCR beta chain was retrieved from a study of blood T cell repertoires in COVID-19. Across the whole study: The United States, Italy and Spain were the sources of the acute and convalescent COVID-19 samples. Sample material is recorded as cDNA or gDNA derived from T cells, B-cell-depleted T cells, or PBMCs.

Germline V gene data show CDR1 as SGHRS and CDR2 as YFSETQ. Between the trimmed V and J ends, which lost 0 bases and 1 base, there was a span of 10 bases. This CDR3 spans 15 amino acids. As processed by the authors: Amplification of reference gene primers was used by the study to estimate nucleated cell counts. TCRdb's copy holds only in-frame clones and misses some; the assay was immunoSEQ multiplex PCR. That table supplies the V and J calls and clone size; D and trimming were determined from the DNA. The sample shows some 200,000 clones, about 78% of them seen only once. The sample comprised peripheral blood. The sequence derives from a woman in her seventies with acute or convalescent COVID-19. The rearrangement links TRBV5-1 to TRBJ1-2; D is perhaps TRBD1 (5 bases). The CDR3 protein is CASSLAAGGNYGYTF. In nucleotides, the CDR3 is TGCGCCAGCAGCTTGGCGGCGGGGGGTAACTATGGCTACACCTTC.